These 11 T cell receptor beta chains originate from one sample sequenced in a study of T cells in Graves' hyperthyroidism and ophthalmopathy. There were TCR beta CDR3 regions amplified from RNA transcripts. HTBI primers were used for first-round RT-PCR of the TCR CDR3. TCRdb ran MiXCR on the multiplex PCR reads and lists one entry per CDR3 protein. The sample has around 560,000 distinct CDR3 sequences, 16% seen once. Sample: blood. These receptors originate from a woman aged 18-29 years with Graves' hyperthyroidism.

The chain carries TRBV10-3 and TRBJ2-3; D may correspond to TRBD1 or TRBD2 (6 bases each). V lost 3 bases and J 2 bases, leaving 27 bases between the germline ends. The CDR3 is 20 residues long. Germline V gene sequence: CDR1 ENHRY, CDR2 SYGVKD. The CDR3 DNA sequence: TGTGCCATCAGTGACGCCCCGGGAGAAAGGCGAGGGGGTTACACAGATACGCAGTATTTT. Protein sequence: CAISDAPGERRGGYTDTQYF.

This clonotype was counted many times. The V gene is TRBV18, the J gene TRBJ2-3; no definite D call. From germline, CDR1 is KGHSH and CDR2 LQKENI. The V end lost 3 bases, the J end lost 0 bases, and 10 bases lay between the germline ends. This CDR3 is 15 amino acids long. This chain's CDR3 is CASSPGRKSTDTQYF. The CDR3 coding sequence is TGTGCCAGCTCACCGGGTCGGAAAAGCACAGATACGCAGTATTTT. Filled out from reference TRBV18 and TRBJ2-3, the complete variable domain reads NAGVMQNPRHLVRRRGQEARLRCSPMKGHSHVYWYRQLPEEGLKFMVYLQKENIIDESGMPKERFSAEFPKEGPSILRIQQVVRGDSAAYFCASSPGRKSTDTQYFGPGTRLTVL.

This sequence joins TRBV27 and TRBJ2-1, with 7 bases matching TRBD2. The germline V gene has CDR1 MNHEY and CDR2 SMNVEV (reference sequence). This CDR3 has 16 amino acids. The J segment lost 6 bases and the V segment lost 2 bases, leaving 10 bases of the junction unmatched. CDR3 DNA sequence: TGTGCCAGCAGTTTAGTGGGGCGGGAGAGAAGCAATGAGCAGTTCTTC. It is translated as CASSLVGRERSNEQFF.

This clonotype appeared a few times. V and J are TRBV11-3 and TRBJ2-2; D may be TRBD1 (7 bases). The CDR3 contains 13 residues. The germline V gene encodes CDR1 SGHNT and CDR2 YENEEA. V was cut by 4 bases and J by 6 bases, with 9 bases left in between. The CDR3 DNA sequence: TGTGCCAGCAGCTCCAGGGGGGCCGGGGAGCTGTTTTTT. It encodes CASSSRGAGELFF.

The CDR3 is CASSLLIGSESSYNEQFF. The CDR3 DNA follows: TGTGCCAGCAGTTTACTTATTGGGTCGGAGAGCTCCTACAATGAGCAGTTCTTC. This rearrangement joins TRBV12-3 or TRBV12-4 to TRBJ2-1; no reliable D call. This CDR3 has 18 amino acids. Trimming pared 2 bases from V and 0 bases from J, leaving 17 bases between.

The J gene is TRBJ2-5, the V gene TRBV6-5, with 8 bases aligning to TRBD1. The CDR3 consists of 14 residues. Germline-derived CDR1 and CDR2 are MNHEY and SVGAGI. V gave up 1 base and J gave up 2 bases; unmatched junction bases: 0. Written as DNA, the CDR3 is TGTGCCAGCAGTTACTGGACAGGGCAAGAGACCCAGTACTTC. This translates into CASSYWTGQETQYF.

This clonotype was observed many times. The V and J genes are TRBV7-3 and TRBJ1-2; tentatively, D is TRBD1 (5 bases). V lost 5 bases and J 5 bases, leaving 27 bases between the germline ends. Germline values: CDR1 SGHTA, CDR2 FQGTGA. This CDR3 region has 18 residues. This chain's CDR3 is CASSPTGAETIGLYGYTF. The CDR3 DNA reads as TGTGCCAGCAGCCCCACAGGAGCCGAAACGATTGGACTTTATGGCTACACCTTC. Full variable domain (missing parts from reference TRBV7-3 and TRBJ1-2): GAGVSQTPSNKVTEKGKYVELRCDPISGHTALYWYRQSLGQGPEFLIYFQGTGAADDSGLPNDRFFAVRPEGSVSTLKIQRTERGDSAVYLCASSPTGAETIGLYGYTFGSGTRLTVV.

This clonotype appeared once. This may come from a read error, since a much larger clone is one base off. This CDR3 is missing its conserved last phenylalanine or tryptophan, likely due to a read error. The gene calls are TRBV20-1 and TRBJ1-1, with TRBD1 as a possible D gene (5 bases). Germline V lookup: CDR1 DFQATT, CDR2 SNEGSKA (reference sequence). The CDR3 sequence is 13 residues long. Trimming took off 5 bases at V and 8 bases at J, with 18 bases between the two ends. The CDR3 protein is CSAESSGYREAFL. CDR3 nucleotide sequence: TGCAGTGCTGAGAGCTCAGGGTATCGGGAAGCTTTCCTT.

J is TRBJ1-1 and V is TRBV5-1; D gene unclear. The CDR3 covers 15 residues. V lost 1 base, J lost 5 bases, and 15 bases lay in between. CDR1 SGHRS and CDR2 YFSETQ come from the germline V gene. CDR3 coding DNA: TGCGCCAGCAGCTTGTGGAAGGGAATGAGGACTGAAGCTTTCTTT. Translation: CASSLWKGMRTEAFF.

The chain carries TRBV28 and TRBJ2-2; possible D gene TRBD1, 6 bases. The germline V gene has CDR1 MDHEN and CDR2 SYDVKM. The CDR3 has 14 amino acids. Trimming stripped 2 bases from V and 7 bases from J, with 11 bases between. The CDR3 DNA follows: TGTGCCAGCAGTTTACCCAGGACAGTCGGGGAGCTGTTTTTT. This codes for CASSLPRTVGELFF. Drawing the rest from reference TRBV28 and TRBJ2-2, the complete variable domain is DVKVTQSSRYLVKRTGEKVFLECVQDMDHENMFWYRQDPGLGLRLIYFSYDVKMKEKGDIPEGYSVSREKKERFSLILESASTNQTSMYLCASSLPRTVGELFFGEGSRLTVL.

The chain joins TRBV28 to TRBJ2-6; D may be TRBD2 (6 bases). The CDR3 covers 16 residues. The germline V and J ends were trimmed by 6 bases and 0 bases, with 12 bases remaining between them. CDR1 and CDR2 from the germline V gene are MDHEN and SYDVKM. The CDR3 is CASRLTGGSGANVLTF. The DNA of the CDR3 is TGTGCCAGCAGACTCACCGGGGGCTCTGGGGCCAACGTCCTGACTTTC.